This T cell receptor beta chain stems from a study of vaccination and CD4 T cells after COVID-19 (dated by TCRdb to between 2021 and 2023). Context from the whole study: Convalescent patients had a positive SARS-CoV-2 result on nasal swab PCR, and of these patients, several had mild disease and one had severe disease. Post-COVID blood samples from convalescent patients were collected a median of around 100 days after diagnosis, with a range of roughly 30 to 170 days. In control cultures, a CEFX viral epitope pool was used as positive control, an HIV-1 Nef peptide pool was used as negative control, or no peptide was added. In ten to eleven COVID-19 convalescent patients and 4 infection-naive healthy vaccine recipients, the spike-specific CD4+ TCR repertoire before mRNA vaccination was compared with the repertoire after mRNA vaccination. The cultures were stimulated with overlapping spike peptide pools from SARS-CoV-2 and from the common cold coronaviruses HCoV-NL63, HCoV-OC43 and HCoV-229E. Two doses of either the Pfizer-BioNTech BNT162b2 vaccine (n=8) or the Moderna mRNA-1273 vaccine (n=2) were administered to participants. The convalescent cohort comprised six males and four females, including two Hispanic individuals, seven Caucasians, two Asians and one multiracial person. Post-vaccine blood samples were obtained a median of around 67 days after the second vaccine dose, with a range of about 14 to 250 days.

Results and caveats for the whole study, not just this receptor: Only a relatively small number of convalescent patients were included in the study, and early timepoints following natural infection were not analyzed. In convalescent patients, a median around 86% of post-vaccine SARS-CoV-2-reactive clones were detected only after vaccination, suggesting vaccine-specific priming. Nearly all vaccine-specific clones in convalescent patients (304 of 307) were mono-reactive for SARS-CoV-2 spike rather than cross-reactive with common cold coronaviruses. The median number of SARS-CoV-2-reactive clonotypes rose from 21 after infection to 38 after vaccination, but the change was not significant.

Library creation used PCR. DNA from cultured CD4+ T cells underwent TCR sequencing with the Oncomine TCR Beta short-read assay at the Johns Hopkins FTIC core. The QIAamp micro DNA kit was used to extract genomic DNA from the cultured CD4+ T cells. Oncomine TCR Beta libraries from cultured CD4+ T cells were pooled with unique dual indexes and sequenced on an Illumina iSeq 100. From the authors' description of their analysis: Non-productive sequences were removed, and CDR3s not starting with C, not ending with F or W, or shorter than 7 amino acids were discarded. Antigen-specific clonotypes were identified using the MANAFEST web application through comparison of peptide-stimulated wells with reference and other culture wells. An FDR below 0.05, an odds ratio above 5, and a productive frequency above 0.1% in at least two of three replicate wells were required for clones to be considered positive. A clonotype was classed as cross-reactive if the clonotype showed significant expansion both in SARS-CoV-2 spike wells and in at least one common cold coronavirus spike condition. CDR3 homology was assessed with Levenshtein distances (stringdist) and unrooted phylogenetic trees (ape) in R version 3.6.1. TCRdb trimmed public reads at Q25 via fastp, called clones via MiXCR and kept in-frame beta chains. Rows merge per CDR3 protein into single entries with the most common DNA and genes. TCRdb, not the authors, supplied the V and J calls. Present in this sample are 7,500 to 9,000 distinct CDR3 sequences, roughly half of which were seen just once. Of the sample, under 50% is held by the ten largest clones.

The CDR3 covers 10 residues, taking in both the cysteine and the phenylalanine. Only the CDR3 DNA stays, 30 bases, in frame from base 1. V is shortened by 5 bases, J by 7 bases, and the region joining them spans 8 bases. The germline V gene (reference sequence) provides CDR1 DFQATT and CDR2 SNEGSKA. Interpreted using the paper, the treatment or condition label stands for: approximately nine-day PBMC culture with coronavirus spike peptide pools or control peptides (ViraFEST assay). The ViraFEST assay was used in the study, in which antigen-specific T cells were expanded with peptide pools and expanded clonotypes were subsequently identified by TCR sequencing. The convalescent patients' positive SARS-CoV-2 PCR tests were from March to December 2020, which was before the Alpha, Beta and Delta variants emerged in the United States. More than 1.5 million PBMCs per well were cultured in IMDM with approximately 5% human AB serum and approximately 10 IU/ml IL-2, plus 10 ug/ml peptide pools. Half of the culture medium was replaced with fresh IL-2-containing medium on days 3 and 7. After around 10 days of culture, CD4+ T cells were isolated by negative selection with the EasySep CD4+ T cell isolation kit. PBMCs were separated from whole blood using Ficoll-Paque Plus gradient centrifugation and then either used fresh or cryopreserved at -140C. Each culture condition was generally run in triplicate wells.

On this clonotype itself: Its antigen remains undetermined. No base quality values were provided; no much bigger clone lies one nucleotide off.

The receptor comes from a human donor who had recovered from COVID-19. The sample taken for sequencing was CD4+ T cells from blood, cultured in vitro. Here the chain combines TRBV20-1 and TRBJ1-1, with the D gene call left open. The CDR3 region reads CSAGLVEAFF. Read as DNA, the sequence is TGCAGTGCTGGGTTGGTTGAAGCTTTCTTT.